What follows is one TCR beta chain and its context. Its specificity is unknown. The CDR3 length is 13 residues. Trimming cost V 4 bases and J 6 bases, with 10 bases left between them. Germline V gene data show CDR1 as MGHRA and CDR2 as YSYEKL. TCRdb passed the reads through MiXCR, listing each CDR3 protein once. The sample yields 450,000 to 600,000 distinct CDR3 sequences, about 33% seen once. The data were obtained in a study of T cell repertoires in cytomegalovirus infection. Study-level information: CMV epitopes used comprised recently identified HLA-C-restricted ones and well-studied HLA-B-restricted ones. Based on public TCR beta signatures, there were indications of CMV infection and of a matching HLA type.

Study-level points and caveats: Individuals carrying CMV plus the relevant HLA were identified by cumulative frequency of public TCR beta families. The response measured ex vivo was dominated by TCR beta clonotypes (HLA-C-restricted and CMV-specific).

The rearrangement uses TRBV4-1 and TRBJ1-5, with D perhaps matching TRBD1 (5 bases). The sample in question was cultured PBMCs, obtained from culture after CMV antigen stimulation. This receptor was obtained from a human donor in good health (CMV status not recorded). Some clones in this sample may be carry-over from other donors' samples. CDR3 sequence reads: CASSPGGVQPQHF. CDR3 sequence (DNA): TGCGCCAGCAGCCCGGGGGGGGTTCAGCCCCAGCATTTT.